One sample yielded the 22 T cell receptor beta chains listed below, sequenced in a study of beta chain features in type 1 diabetes. The authors reverse transcribed all of the isolated RNA, so sequencing captured expressed TCRB transcripts. Repertoires were generated with immunoSEQ multiplex PCR, while TCRdb's copy carries only in-frame clones and drops some. The table shows 350,000 to 400,000 clones, with over 12% occurring only once. The sample was naive CD4+ T cells from blood. The receptors were sampled from a woman aged 18-29 years in good health.

The J gene is TRBJ2-7, the V gene TRBV7-9; D perhaps matches TRBD1 (5 bases). CDR1 is SEHNR and CDR2 is FQNEAQ in the germline V gene (reference sequence). The V and J ends lost 3 bases and 3 bases respectively, with 9 bases between them. The CDR3 runs 13 residues. The chain's CDR3 is CASSFLGHYEQYF. For the CDR3, the DNA is TGTGCCAGCAGCTTTCTGGGGCACTACGAGCAGTACTTC.

The chain has TRBV5-6 and TRBJ2-3; TRBD1 agrees at 7 bases. The CDR3 spans 15 residues. The junction had 6 bases not matched to a gene; V was cut back by 0 bases and J by 5 bases. Germline V gene data show CDR1 as SGHDT and CDR2 as YYEEEE. The CDR3 nucleotides are TGTGCCAGCAGCTTGGAAACAGGGGAACAAGATACGCAGTATTTT. Its protein is CASSLETGEQDTQYF.

V gene TRBV5-4 combines with J gene TRBJ1-2; D uncertain. CDR1 SGHNT and CDR2 YYREEE come from the germline V gene (reference sequence). The CDR3 spans 12 residues. V was shortened by 7 bases and J by 4 bases, with 11 bases between the two germline ends. Written as DNA, the CDR3 is TGTGCCAGCGGAGCAGCACGCTATGGCTACACCTTC. Protein: CASGAARYGYTF. The whole variable domain, filled in from reference TRBV5-4 and TRBJ1-2, reads ETGVTQSPTHLIKTRGQQVTLRCSSQSGHNTVSWYQQALGQGPQFIFQYYREEENGRGNFPPRFSGLQFPNYSSELNVNALELDDSALYLCASGAARYGYTFGSGTRLTVV.

The rearrangement joins TRBV28 to TRBJ2-5; 10 bases fit TRBD2. Germline CDR1 reads MDHEN; CDR2 reads SYDVKM. The CDR3 is made up of 15 amino acids. V lost 3 bases, J lost 7 bases, and 8 bases stayed unmatched. The CDR3 DNA is TGTGCCAGCAGTTTGGCACTAGCGGGAAGTAGGACCCAGTACTTC. It translates to CASSLALAGSRTQYF.

This clone was seen more than once but under ten times. Other DNA sequences in the same sample also yield this CDR3. The chain has TRBV7-2 and TRBJ2-7, with 11 nucleotides matching TRBD1. Trimming took 5 bases from V and 2 from J; bases not matched to a gene: 2. This CDR3 comprises 14 residues. The V gene's germline CDR1 is SGHTA and CDR2 FQGNSA. CDR3 sequence: CASSLGQGAYEQYF. In DNA, the CDR3 is TGTGCCAGCAGCCTGGGACAGGGGGCCTACGAGCAGTACTTC.

This chain connects TRBV18 to TRBJ1-1; D perhaps matches TRBD1 (6 bases). The CDR3 contains 13 residues. V lost 6 bases and J lost 4, with 12 bases in between. Germline V gene sequence: CDR1 KGHSH, CDR2 LQKENI. The CDR3 coding sequence is TGTGCCAGCTCCCCCAGGGGAGTCACTGAAGCTTTCTTT. Translating gives CASSPRGVTEAFF.

This clone came up a few times. This rearrangement joins TRBV19 to TRBJ2-1; the match to TRBD2 covers 7 bases. The J segment lost 0 bases and the V segment lost 2 bases, leaving 7 bases of the junction unmatched. This CDR3 comprises 17 residues. Germline lookup yields CDR1 LNHDA and CDR2 SQIVND (reference sequence). The CDR3 nucleotides read TGTGCCAGTAGTATACGACTAGCCGTCGACTCCTACAATGAGCAGTTCTTC. Translation gives CASSIRLAVDSYNEQFF.

The rearrangement uses TRBV18 and TRBJ2-6, with D possibly TRBD1 on 6 matching bases. CDR1 is KGHSH and CDR2 is LQKENI in the germline V gene. Trimming cost V 6 bases and J 4 bases, with 13 bases left between them. The CDR3 covers 15 residues. In DNA, the CDR3 is TGTGCCAGCTCCCTCAACAGGGACGGGGCCAACGTCCTGACTTTC. Translation gives CASSLNRDGANVLTF. Full variable domain (outside the CDR3, taken from reference TRBV18 and TRBJ2-6): NAGVMQNPRHLVRRRGQEARLRCSPMKGHSHVYWYRQLPEEGLKFMVYLQKENIIDESGMPKERFSAEFPKEGPSILRIQQVVRGDSAAYFCASSLNRDGANVLTFGAGSRLTVL.

This clone was recorded a few times. The J gene is TRBJ1-2, the V gene TRBV4-2, with D perhaps TRBD1 (6 bases). The CDR3 runs to 15 residues. V was pared by 0 bases and J by 5 bases, with 13 bases between. Germline CDR1 and CDR2: LGHNA and YNFKEQ. Written as DNA, the CDR3 is TGTGCCAGCAGCCAAGAGGACAGTGTGACTTATGGCTACACCTTC. This codes for CASSQEDSVTYGYTF.

V usage is TRBV5-1 and J usage is TRBJ2-7; 8 bases fit TRBD1. The CDR3 sequence is 13 residues long. Germline V gene lookup returns CDR1 SGHRS and CDR2 YFSETQ. J lost 3 bases, V lost 3 bases, and 2 bases had no gene match. This CDR3 is CASSSGQGYEQYF. In DNA form, the CDR3 reads TGCGCCAGCAGCTCCGGACAGGGCTACGAGCAGTACTTC.

In this sample, this clone turned up a few times. V and J are TRBV5-1 and TRBJ2-1; no firm D call. CDR3 size: 15 residues. Germline V CDR1 and CDR2: SGHRS, YFSETQ. V lost 0 bases, J lost 4 bases, and 11 bases lay in between. CDR3 coding DNA: TGCGCCAGCAGCTTGGGAGCTCCCTTTTACAATGAGCAGTTCTTC. Residues: CASSLGAPFYNEQFF.

This chain joins TRBV7-7 and TRBJ2-5; 9 bases align to TRBD2. Trimming took 1 base from V and 4 from J; bases not matched to a gene: 7. Germline lookup yields CDR1 SSHAT and CDR2 FNYEAQ (reference sequence). The CDR3 spans 16 residues. CDR3 nucleotide sequence: TGTGCCAGCAGCTTAGGGGCGGGAGGGCCACGAGAGACCCAGTACTTC. As protein: CASSLGAGGPRETQYF.

The chain carries TRBV10-3 and TRBJ2-7; TRBD2 might be the D (5 bases). Germline-derived CDR1 and CDR2 are ENHRY and SYGVKD. Trimming removed 3 bases at V and 7 bases at J, with 13 bases between. The CDR3 has 13 residues. CDR3 protein: CAISEGSSGEQYF. CDR3 nucleotide sequence: TGTGCCATCAGTGAAGGGTCTTCGGGGGAGCAGTACTTC.

The gene calls are TRBV9 and TRBJ1-4; maybe TRBD1 (5 bases). The CDR3 has 16 amino acids. V gave up 3 bases and J gave up 5 bases, with 17 bases separating them. The germline CDR1 and CDR2 sequences are SGDLS and YYNGEE. This CDR3 reads CASSGGDVVYNEKLFF. The CDR3 nucleotides are TGTGCCAGCAGCGGGGGGGACGTGGTTTACAATGAAAAACTGTTTTTT.

The chain joins TRBV7-9 to TRBJ2-7; no clear D gene. This CDR3 is built from 14 residues. Germline lookup yields CDR1 SEHNR and CDR2 FQNEAQ (reference sequence). Trimming removed 1 base at V and 4 bases at J, with 11 bases between. The CDR3 here is CASSLGLSGYEQYF. The CDR3 DNA reads TGTGCCAGCAGCTTAGGACTGTCTGGGTACGAGCAGTACTTC.

This clone was detected a few times. The V and J genes are TRBV27 and TRBJ1-2; D remains ambiguous. There are 13 residues in the CDR3. V was shortened by 1 base and J by 2 bases, with 5 bases between the two germline ends. CDR1 and CDR2 (germline): MNHEY, SMNVEV (reference sequence). The CDR3 coding sequence is TGTGCCAGCAGTTTATACAGAAACTATGGCTACACCTTC. It translates to CASSLYRNYGYTF.

The gene calls are TRBV4-2 and TRBJ2-4, with D possibly matching TRBD1 (6 bases). The CDR3 extends over 15 amino acids. V shed 1 base and J shed 1 base, with 8 bases lying between them. In germline, CDR1 is LGHNA, CDR2 YNFKEQ. DNA of the CDR3: TGTGCCAGCAGCCAAGGAACAGGGGCCAAAAACATTCAGTACTTC. Its translation is CASSQGTGAKNIQYF.

This clone turned up a few times. J is TRBJ1-2 and V is TRBV7-3, with D perhaps matching TRBD1 (6 bases). The V and J ends lost 4 bases and 3 bases respectively, with 21 bases between them. The length of the CDR3 is 17 residues. Germline CDR1 and CDR2: SGHTA and FQGTGA. Written as DNA, the CDR3 is TGTGCCAGCAGCTCACACCCGCGGGGGCAGGGACACTATGGCTACACCTTC. It is translated as CASSSHPRGQGHYGYTF.

The rearrangement links TRBV30 to TRBJ1-3; D gene uncertain. This CDR3 region has 12 residues. The germline V gene has CDR1 GTSNPN and CDR2 SVGIG (reference sequence). Deletions cut 3 bases from V and 1 base from J, with 4 bases between. The CDR3 sequence: CAWRESGNTIYF. The DNA for the CDR3 is TGTGCCTGGAGGGAGTCTGGAAACACCATATATTTT.

This clone has more than one count but fewer than ten. The chain is built from TRBV10-3 and TRBJ2-7; tentative D call: TRBD1 (6 bases). The V gene's germline CDR1 is ENHRY and CDR2 SYGVKD. CDR3 length: 12 amino acids. The ends were cut back, 2 bases at V and 5 bases at J, with 7 bases in the middle. CDR3 in amino acids: CAISETGNEQYF. CDR3 DNA sequence: TGTGCCATCAGTGAGACAGGGAACGAGCAGTACTTC.

V is TRBV7-9 and J is TRBJ2-7, with unresolved D. The CDR3 is made up of 13 amino acids. V was clipped by 0 bases and J by 2 bases, with 5 bases between them. Germline V gene data show CDR1 as SEHNR and CDR2 as FQNEAQ (reference sequence). CDR3 DNA sequence: TGTGCCAGCAGCTTAGCCAGTCCCTACGAGCAGTACTTC. It yields the protein CASSLASPYEQYF.

This clone was counted between two and nine times. The rearrangement uses TRBV5-1 and TRBJ2-1; 9 bases fit TRBD2. J gave up 2 bases and V 1 base, and 4 bases lay outside the gene matches. The germline V gene has CDR1 SGHRS and CDR2 YFSETQ. CDR3 length: 16 amino acids. CDR3 in amino acids: CASSLIAGEAYNEQFF. CDR3 in DNA: TGCGCCAGCAGCTTGATAGCGGGAGAGGCCTACAATGAGCAGTTCTTC.